Listed below are T cell receptor beta chains from one sample, sequenced in a study of cytomegalovirus exposure and HLA in healthy donors. Sequenced by immunoSEQ multiplex PCR; TCRdb stores in-frame clones only, minus some. The data contain 100,000 to 150,000 clones, under 90% of them singletons. Input material: PBMCs. The source is a woman younger than 30 in good health and CMV-seronegative. CDR3s include the opening cysteine and the closing phenylalanine or tryptophan. The D gene is left open where the match is weak. Clone size appears in some rows only: once, few, many, or a class for an expanded clone.

v_call	d_call	clone_size	j_call	cdr3_nt	cdr3_aa
TRBV11-3	-	once	TRBJ2-3	TGTGCCAGCAGGGGCAGTGTTCCCCCAGATACGCAGTATTTT	CASRGSVPPDTQYF
TRBV9	TRBD2	-	TRBJ2-7	TGTGCCAGCAGCCCTAGCGGGGGAACCTACGAGCAGTACTTC	CASSPSGGTYEQYF
TRBV19	TRBD2	once	TRBJ2-5	TGTGCCAGTAGTATCGGACTAGCCTTTCGTGGGCAAGAGACCCAGTACTTC	CASSIGLAFRGQETQYF
TRBV5-1	TRBD2	-	TRBJ2-4	TGCGCCAGCAGCCGACTAGCGGGAGGGAGGGGGTTAGCCAAAAACATTCAGTACTTC	CASSRLAGGRGLAKNIQYF
TRBV5-6	-	-	TRBJ2-7	TGTGCCAGCAGCTTGAGGGCGGGCGTATGGAACGAGCAGTACTTC	CASSLRAGVWNEQYF
TRBV4-1	TRBD2	few	TRBJ2-7	TGCGCCAGCAGCCAAGCTATAAAGCGGGGGAACCAACTCTACGAGCAGTACTTC	CASSQAIKRGNQLYEQYF
TRBV7-3	-	once	TRBJ2-2	TGTGCCAGCAGCTTAGGAGGGTCCACCGGGGAGCTGTTTTTT	CASSLGGSTGELFF
TRBV18	TRBD1	-	TRBJ2-5	TGTGCCAGCACCTCTGTAGGACAGGGGTTAGAGACCCAGTACTTC	CASTSVGQGLETQYF
TRBV2	-	-	TRBJ1-3	TGTGCCAGCAGTCCCCCCGAATGGCGGGCTGGAAACACCATATATTTT	CASSPPEWRAGNTIYF
TRBV7-9	TRBD2	-	TRBJ2-1	TGTGCCAGCAGCTTATTGTCTAGCGGCCGCTCCTACAATGAGCAGTTCTTC	CASSLLSSGRSYNEQFF
TRBV12-5	TRBD1	once	TRBJ1-2	TGTGCTAGTGGTTTGGTACTGGGACAGGGCCACTATGGCTACACCTTC	CASGLVLGQGHYGYTF
TRBV5-4	TRBD1	-	TRBJ2-7	TGTGCCAGCAGCTACCTGAACAGGGGCTACGAGCAGTACTTC	CASSYLNRGYEQYF
TRBV7-8	-	-	TRBJ2-6	TGTGCCAGCAGCCCTCTCCAAAGGGGGAGCTCTGGGGCCAACGTCCTGACTTTC	CASSPLQRGSSGANVLTF
TRBV5-1	-	few	TRBJ2-7	TGCGCCAGCAGCCCCGGGACACCCTTTGAGCAGTACTTC	CASSPGTPFEQYF
TRBV11-3	-	-	TRBJ2-7	TGTGCCAGCAGCTTAGGCGGGCCGGGCTCCTACGAGCAGTACTTC	CASSLGGPGSYEQYF
TRBV2	TRBD2	-	TRBJ2-1	TGTGCCAGCAGTGAAGGGGCGGGAGGGTTTGAGCAGTTCTTC	CASSEGAGGFEQFF
TRBV7-9	TRBD2	-	TRBJ2-3	TGTGCCAGCAGCCCCCCCGCCGGACTAGGAACAGATACGCAGTATTTT	CASSPPAGLGTDTQYF
TRBV2	TRBD2	-	TRBJ2-5	TGTGCCAGCAGTGAAGGACTAGCGGGGGGGGAGACCCAGTACTTC	CASSEGLAGGETQYF
TRBV7-6	TRBD1	once	TRBJ1-5	TGTGCCAGCAGCTTCGGACAGGGGAGTCAGCCCCAGCATTTT	CASSFGQGSQPQHF
TRBV27	-	-	TRBJ1-2	TGTGCCAGCAGTTTAGCCCAGGGGCCTAACTATGGCTACACCTTC	CASSLAQGPNYGYTF
TRBV6-5	TRBD1	once	TRBJ2-7	TGTGCCAGCAGCCACGGGACAGGCGTTAACTACGAGCAGTACTTC	CASSHGTGVNYEQYF
TRBV9	TRBD2	once	TRBJ2-3	TGTGCCAGCAGCGTCGAGGGAGGGGAGGGCACAGATACGCAGTATTTT	CASSVEGGEGTDTQYF
TRBV6-5	-	-	TRBJ2-7	TGTGCCAGCAGTCAATTCTACGAGCAGTACTTC	CASSQFYEQYF
TRBV6-5	-	few	TRBJ1-1	TGTGCCAGCAGTTACAAAGCGGGAGGGACGAACACTGAAGCTTTCTTT	CASSYKAGGTNTEAFF
TRBV10-3	TRBD2	-	TRBJ2-7	TGTGCCGTTGGGACTAGCGACGAGCAGTACTTC	CAVGTSDEQYF
TRBV19	TRBD2	-	TRBJ2-3	TGTGCCAGTAGTATAACACTAGCGTACCCCTCGGGCACAGATACGCAGTATTTT	CASSITLAYPSGTDTQYF
TRBV5-1	TRBD1	-	TRBJ2-5	TGCGCCAGCAGCCTCGCGGGGGACAGGGGGGTTCGGGAGACCCAGTACTTC	CASSLAGDRGVRETQYF
TRBV19	TRBD2	-	TRBJ2-1	TGTGCCAGTAGTATAATAGCGGGAGAGAACAATGAGCAGTTCTTC	CASSIIAGENNEQFF
TRBV6-5	-	-	TRBJ2-5	TGTGCCAGCAGTTACGGGGTAGGGGTAATTGAGGAGACCCAGTACTTC	CASSYGVGVIEETQYF
TRBV28	-	-	TRBJ2-7	TGTGCCAGCACTCGCGTCCCCTCCTACGAGCAGTACTTC	CASTRVPSYEQYF
TRBV4-1	TRBD2	-	TRBJ2-1	TGCGCCAGCAGCCAAGATGCCCCCGGGACTAGCGGTGACAATGAGCAGTTCTTC	CASSQDAPGTSGDNEQFF
TRBV19	TRBD1	-	TRBJ1-1	TGTGCCAGTAGTTACCTAGACAGGGTGAACACTGAAGCTTTCTTT	CASSYLDRVNTEAFF
TRBV10-1	TRBD1	-	TRBJ2-7	TGCGCCAGCAGTGATCAGGGGACAGGGATCGGAGAGCAGTACTTC	CASSDQGTGIGEQYF
TRBV27	-	-	TRBJ2-7	TGTGCCAGCAGTGTCGGGTACGAGCAGTACTTC	CASSVGYEQYF
TRBV6-1	TRBD1	-	TRBJ2-5	TGTGCCAGCACCCGGGACAGGGGCTTAGAGACCCAGTACTTC	CASTRDRGLETQYF
TRBV4-1	-	-	TRBJ2-6	TGCGCCAGCAGCCAAGAGCCAGCGGGCGCGTCTGGGGCCAACGTCCTGACTTTC	CASSQEPAGASGANVLTF
TRBV6-5	TRBD2	-	TRBJ2-7	TGTGCCAGCAGCGGCGAGCGGGAGTTCAACGAGCAGTACTTC	CASSGEREFNEQYF
TRBV7-3	-	once	TRBJ2-1	TGTGCCAGCAGCACCCAACAGGGTCATGAGCAGTTCTTC	CASSTQQGHEQFF
TRBV30	-	once	TRBJ2-1	TGTGCCTGGAGTGTCCTCTCAGCTAGCTCCTACAATGAGCAGTTCTTC	CAWSVLSASSYNEQFF
TRBV19	TRBD1	-	TRBJ1-2	TGTGCCAGTAGTATGGACAGGGGGCAGAAGTATGGCTACACCTTC	CASSMDRGQKYGYTF
TRBV2	TRBD1	-	TRBJ1-1	TGTGCCAGCAGTGAAGCTGGACAGGGGATCGATGAAGCTTTCTTT	CASSEAGQGIDEAFF
TRBV28	-	few	TRBJ1-2	TGTGCCAGCAGAAGGGGGACCGTCTATGGCTACACCTTC	CASRRGTVYGYTF
TRBV21-1	-	-	TRBJ2-3	TGTGCCAGCAGCAAAACTAGCGGGAGGCGAGATACGCAGTATTTT	CASSKTSGRRDTQYF
TRBV10-3	-	-	TRBJ2-3	TGTGCCATCAATGGGGGCAGCACAGATACGCAGTATTTT	CAINGGSTDTQYF
TRBV6-5	TRBD2	-	TRBJ2-5	TGTGCCAGCAGTTACTCAGGGACTAGCGGGCAAGAGACCCAGTACTTC	CASSYSGTSGQETQYF
TRBV2	TRBD1	-	TRBJ1-1	TGTGCCAGCAATACAGGGGGCATGAACACTGAAGCTTTCTTT	CASNTGGMNTEAFF
TRBV7-9	TRBD2	once	TRBJ2-1	TGTGCCAGCAGCCAAAAGACTAGCCCCCACAATGAGCAGTTCTTC	CASSQKTSPHNEQFF
TRBV27	TRBD1	-	TRBJ1-2	TGTGCCAGCGGCTTAACAGGGGGGGATACCTTC	CASGLTGGDTF
TRBV11-3	-	-	TRBJ2-3	TGTGCCAGCAGCTTGGGTGGTGGGGGGTCGGATACGCAGTATTTT	CASSLGGGGSDTQYF
TRBV28	-	-	TRBJ1-4	TGTGCCACCCGCCAGGAAAAACTGTTTTTT	CATRQEKLFF
TRBV19	TRBD1	-	TRBJ2-3	TGTGCCAGTAGTCCAGGGGGCGCCGGGAGAGATACGCAGTATTTT	CASSPGGAGRDTQYF
TRBV7-3	TRBD1	-	TRBJ2-5	TGTGCCAGCAGCGCCGGGACAGGGGGCCGAGAGACCCAGTACTTC	CASSAGTGGRETQYF
TRBV5-1	TRBD1	-	TRBJ1-1	TGCGCCAGCAGGGCGACGGGACAGGTGAACACTGAAGCTTTCTTT	CASRATGQVNTEAFF
TRBV19	-	-	TRBJ2-7	TGTGCCAGTAGTATGACACGGGACTCCTACGAGCAGTACTTC	CASSMTRDSYEQYF
TRBV6-5	TRBD2	-	TRBJ2-7	TGTGCCAGCAGCCCCGGGGTAGCGGGACCCAACGAGCAGTACTTC	CASSPGVAGPNEQYF
TRBV5-1	-	-	TRBJ2-3	TGCGCCAGCAGCTTGGGGCTAGATGCAGATACGCAGTATTTT	CASSLGLDADTQYF
TRBV6-6	TRBD2	-	TRBJ2-7	TGTGCCAGCAGTTACGCACTAGCGGGAGGATCCTACGAGCAGTACTTC	CASSYALAGGSYEQYF
TRBV5-1	TRBD2	-	TRBJ2-7	TGCGCCAGCACCTCGGGACTAGCGGGAGTGAACTACGAGCAGTACTTC	CASTSGLAGVNYEQYF
TRBV27	-	-	TRBJ1-2	TGTGCCAGCAGTTTAAGCAGGGGTTATGGCTACACCTTC	CASSLSRGYGYTF
TRBV5-1	TRBD1	-	TRBJ1-2	TGCGCCAGCAGCTTGGAGGGGACAGGGTTTGGCTACACCTTC	CASSLEGTGFGYTF